Below, 15 T cell receptor beta chains from the same sample are listed, as sequenced in a study of cytotoxic CD8 clonotypes in ibrutinib-treated CLL. TCRdb's copy holds only in-frame clones and misses some; the assay was immunoSEQ multiplex PCR. The profile shows approximately 23,000 clones, about 75% of them singletons. This material consisted of PBMCs, taken before ibrutinib treatment. The receptors here all came from a human donor with chronic lymphocytic leukemia.

The V and J genes are TRBV4-3 and TRBJ2-3, with 10 nucleotides matching TRBD2. CDR1 is LGHNA, CDR2 YSLEER, per germline. The CDR3 spans 17 residues. The trim removed 1 base at V and 0 bases at J, leaving 4 bases unmatched. For the CDR3, the DNA is TGCGCCAGCAGCCAAGCCGGGACTAGCGAAAGCACAGATACGCAGTATTTT. Translating gives CASSQAGTSESTDTQYF.

The V call is TRBV30, the J call TRBJ2-1, with 7 bases aligning to TRBD1. There are 14 residues in the CDR3. Looked up from germline, CDR1 is GTSNPN and CDR2 is SVGIG (reference sequence). The DNA for the CDR3 is TGTGCGCAATTGGACAGGCCTACCCCAGATGAGCAGTTCTTC. Translation: CAQLDRPTPDEQFF.

In its sample, this clone was seen a few times. This rearrangement joins TRBV7-2 to TRBJ2-2; D assignment may be TRBD1 or TRBD2 (5 bases each). V was pared by 5 bases and J by 7 bases, with 14 bases between. CDR1 SGHTA and CDR2 FQGNSA come from the germline V gene. The CDR3 sequence is 14 residues long. The CDR3 nucleotides are TGTGCCAGCAGCCGGGACGGTAGGATCGGGGAGCTGTTTTTT. Protein: CASSRDGRIGELFF. Combining the CDR3 with reference TRBV7-2 and TRBJ2-2 gives the whole variable domain GAGVSQSPSNKVTEKGKDVELRCDPISGHTALYWYRQSLGQGLEFLIYFQGNSAPDKSGLPSDRFSAERTGGSVSTLTIQRTQQEDSAVYLCASSRDGRIGELFFGEGSRLTVL.

V is TRBV7-9 and J is TRBJ1-1; D unclear. V was pared by 2 bases and J by 4 bases, with 5 bases between. Germline V gives CDR1 SEHNR, CDR2 FQNEAQ (reference sequence). The CDR3 has 12 residues. The CDR3 nucleotides read TGTGCCAGCAGCTTAAAGAGCACTGAAGCTTTCTTT. This encodes CASSLKSTEAFF.

The chain carries TRBV19 and TRBJ1-2; maybe TRBD1 (5 bases). Per germline, CDR1 LNHDA and CDR2 SQIVND (reference sequence). V lost 6 bases to trimming and J lost 7 bases, with 15 bases between them. The CDR3 consists of 13 residues. The CDR3 sequence is CASRRGTPGGYTF. CDR3 nucleotide sequence: TGTGCCAGTAGAAGGGGCACCCCCGGTGGCTACACCTTC. The full variable domain, rest sourced from reference TRBV19 and TRBJ1-2, is DGGITQSPKYLFRKEGQNVTLSCEQNLNHDAMYWYRQDPGQGLRLIYYSQIVNDFQKGDIAEGYSVSREKKESFPLTVTSAQKNPTAFYLCASRRGTPGGYTFGSGTRLTVV.

The gene calls are TRBV19 and TRBJ1-1; weak D call: TRBD1 (6 bases). Germline V gives CDR1 LNHDA, CDR2 SQIVND (reference sequence). Trimming pared 3 bases from V and 5 bases from J, leaving 19 bases between. CDR3 length: 16 amino acids. The CDR3 loop reads CASSMGGSLPGTEAFF. CDR3 coding DNA: TGTGCCAGTAGTATGGGGGGCTCCCTACCGGGGACTGAAGCTTTCTTT. Supplemented by reference TRBV19 and TRBJ1-1, the full variable domain reads DGGITQSPKYLFRKEGQNVTLSCEQNLNHDAMYWYRQDPGQGLRLIYYSQIVNDFQKGDIAEGYSVSREKKESFPLTVTSAQKNPTAFYLCASSMGGSLPGTEAFFGQGTRLTVV.

V usage is TRBV6-6 and J usage is TRBJ2-3; weak D call: TRBD2 (7 bases). The CDR3 runs to 16 residues. Germline V gene data show CDR1 as MNHNY and CDR2 as SVGAGI (reference sequence). V lost 6 bases and J 4 bases, leaving 20 bases between the germline ends. In DNA, the CDR3 is TGTGCCAGCAGGCCACCCGGCGGGGGCGACGCAGATACGCAGTATTTT. This sequence encodes CASRPPGGGDADTQYF.

The J gene is TRBJ2-1, the V gene TRBV5-1; D is unresolved. Trimming removed 1 base from V and 5 bases from J, with 7 bases in between. The CDR3 is made up of 13 amino acids. The germline V gene encodes CDR1 SGHRS and CDR2 YFSETQ. CDR3 protein: CASSLSRNNEQFF. CDR3 coding DNA: TGCGCCAGCAGCTTGTCGCGGAACAATGAGCAGTTCTTC.

V and J are TRBV5-5 and TRBJ2-7, with D hard to call. The CDR3 extends over 14 amino acids. Germline V gene data show CDR1 as SGHKS and CDR2 as YYEKEE (reference sequence). V dropped 0 bases and J dropped 3 bases, with 10 bases sitting between them. CDR3 protein: CASSLALRVYEQYF. CDR3 sequence (DNA): TGTGCCAGCAGCTTGGCCTTGCGCGTCTACGAGCAGTACTTC.

This clone was found a few times. The chain employs TRBV7-6 and TRBJ1-2, with D hard to call. This CDR3 has 13 amino acids. V lost 1 base and J lost 2, with 5 bases in between. Germline V CDR1 and CDR2: SGHVS, FNYEAQ. The chain's CDR3 is CASSLDPNYGYTF. CDR3 bases: TGTGCCAGCAGCTTAGACCCGAACTATGGCTACACCTTC.

The table lists this clone with a few counts. The V and J genes are TRBV4-1 and TRBJ2-7; maybe TRBD1 (6 bases). Per germline, CDR1 MGHRA and CDR2 YSYEKL. V dropped 4 bases and J dropped 1 base, with 11 bases sitting between them. The CDR3 runs to 14 residues. The CDR3 loop is CASSRATGSYEQYF. CDR3 nucleotides: TGCGCCAGCAGCCGTGCGACAGGTTCCTACGAGCAGTACTTC.

This chain links TRBV13 with TRBJ2-7, with D hard to call. The CDR3 loop spans 14 amino acids. Germline CDR1 reads PRHDT; CDR2 reads FYEKMQ (reference sequence). Deletions cut 2 bases from V and 5 bases from J, with 13 bases between. CDR3 protein: CASSLHLVAHEQYF. CDR3 nucleotides: TGTGCCAGCAGCTTACATCTGGTTGCCCACGAGCAGTACTTC.

The chain carries TRBV5-4 and TRBJ1-6, with 8 bases fitting TRBD1. This CDR3 comprises 16 residues. CDR1 and CDR2 from the germline V gene are SGHNT and YYREEE (reference sequence). With V trimmed by 4 bases and J by 7 bases, 10 bases remained unmatched. The CDR3 sequence: CASSPDLGQANSPLHF. CDR3 bases: TGTGCCAGCAGCCCAGACCTGGGACAGGCAAATTCACCCCTCCACTTT.

The chain joins TRBV5-1 to TRBJ2-2, with 11 positions matching TRBD2. The J segment lost 2 bases and the V segment lost 4 bases, leaving 4 bases of the junction unmatched. In germline, CDR1 is SGHRS, CDR2 YFSETQ. This CDR3 comprises 16 residues. The DNA of the CDR3 is TGCGCCAGCAGCCAGACTAGCGGGGACAACACCGGGGAGCTGTTTTTT. It codes for CASSQTSGDNTGELFF.

V usage is TRBV5-1 and J usage is TRBJ2-7; 7 bases match TRBD1. The V segment lost 4 bases and the J segment 5 bases; nucleotides outside the gene matches: 9. CDR1 and CDR2 from the germline V gene are SGHRS and YFSETQ. This CDR3 is built from 14 residues. CDR3: CASSPLTGTNEQYF. The CDR3 DNA follows: TGCGCCAGCAGCCCATTGACAGGGACGAACGAGCAGTACTTC.